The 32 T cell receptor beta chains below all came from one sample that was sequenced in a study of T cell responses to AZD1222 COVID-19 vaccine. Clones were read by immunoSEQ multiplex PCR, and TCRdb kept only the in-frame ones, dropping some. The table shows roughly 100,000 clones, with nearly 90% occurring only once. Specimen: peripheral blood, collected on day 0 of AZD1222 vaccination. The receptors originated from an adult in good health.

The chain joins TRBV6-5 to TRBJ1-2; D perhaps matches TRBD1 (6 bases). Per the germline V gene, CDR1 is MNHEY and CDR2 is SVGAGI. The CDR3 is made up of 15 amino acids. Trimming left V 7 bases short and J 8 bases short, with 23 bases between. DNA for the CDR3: TGTGCCAGCAATTGGGGGCAGGGAAGGCCTGGGGGCTACACCTTC. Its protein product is CASNWGQGRPGGYTF.

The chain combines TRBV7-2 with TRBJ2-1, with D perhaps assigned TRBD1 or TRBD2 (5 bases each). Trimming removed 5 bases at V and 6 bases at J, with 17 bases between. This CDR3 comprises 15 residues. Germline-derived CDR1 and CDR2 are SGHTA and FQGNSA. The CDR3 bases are TGTGCCAGCAGCCTCCGGGACGCAGCGCCCAATGAGCAGTTCTTC. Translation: CASSLRDAAPNEQFF.

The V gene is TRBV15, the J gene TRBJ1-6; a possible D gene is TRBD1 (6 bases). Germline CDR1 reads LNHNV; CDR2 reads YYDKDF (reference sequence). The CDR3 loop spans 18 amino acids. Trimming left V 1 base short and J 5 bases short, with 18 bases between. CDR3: CATSRVNMGGADNSPLHF. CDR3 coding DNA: TGTGCCACCAGCAGAGTGAATATGGGGGGCGCGGATAATTCACCCCTCCACTTT.

The CDR3, as DNA: TGTGCCAGCTCACTCCAACCTGGTCGGTCCGTAAATCAGCCCCAGCATTTT. Its protein is CASSLQPGRSVNQPQHF. J is TRBJ1-5 and V is TRBV18, with unresolved D. The CDR3 is 17 amino acids. The germline V gene has CDR1 KGHSH and CDR2 LQKENI. With 4 bases removed from V and 4 bases from J, the gap between germline ends came to 20 bases.

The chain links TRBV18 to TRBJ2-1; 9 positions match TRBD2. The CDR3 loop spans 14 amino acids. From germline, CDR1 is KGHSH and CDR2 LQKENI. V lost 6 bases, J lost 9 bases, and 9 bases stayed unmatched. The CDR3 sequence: CASSFGSGRSEQFF. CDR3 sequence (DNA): TGTGCCAGCTCTTTCGGCAGCGGGAGGAGTGAGCAGTTCTTC.

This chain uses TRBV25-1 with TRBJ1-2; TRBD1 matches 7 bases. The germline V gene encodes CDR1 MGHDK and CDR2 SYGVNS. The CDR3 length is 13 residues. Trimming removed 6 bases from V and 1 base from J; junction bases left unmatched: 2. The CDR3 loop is CASSGQVNYGYTF. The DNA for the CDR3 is TGTGCCAGCAGCGGACAGGTTAACTATGGCTACACCTTC.

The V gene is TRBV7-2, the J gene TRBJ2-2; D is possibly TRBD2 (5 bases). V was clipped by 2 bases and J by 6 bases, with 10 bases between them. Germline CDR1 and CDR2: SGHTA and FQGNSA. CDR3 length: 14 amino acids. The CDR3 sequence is CASSLNRGAGELFF. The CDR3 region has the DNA TGTGCCAGCAGCTTAAATCGGGGTGCCGGGGAGCTGTTTTTT. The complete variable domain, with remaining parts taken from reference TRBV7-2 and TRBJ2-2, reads GAGVSQSPSNKVTEKGKDVELRCDPISGHTALYWYRQSLGQGLEFLIYFQGNSAPDKSGLPSDRFSAERTGGSVSTLTIQRTQQEDSAVYLCASSLNRGAGELFFGEGSRLTVL.

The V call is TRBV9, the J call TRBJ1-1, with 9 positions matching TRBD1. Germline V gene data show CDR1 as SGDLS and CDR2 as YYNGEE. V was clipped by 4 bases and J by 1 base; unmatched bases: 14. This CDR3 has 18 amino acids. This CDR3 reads CASSPWDRVGDGNTEAFF. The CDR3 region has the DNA TGTGCCAGCAGCCCATGGGACAGGGTGGGGGATGGGAACACTGAAGCTTTCTTT.

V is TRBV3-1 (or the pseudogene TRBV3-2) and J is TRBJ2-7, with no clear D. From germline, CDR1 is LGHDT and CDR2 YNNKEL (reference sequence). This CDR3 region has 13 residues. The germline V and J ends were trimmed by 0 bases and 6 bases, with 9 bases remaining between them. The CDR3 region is CASSQDLFAEQYV. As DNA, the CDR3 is TGTGCCAGCAGCCAAGATCTTTTCGCCGAGCAGTACGTC.

CDR3 coding DNA: TGTGCCAGCAGTTACGCAAGGGTGAACACTGAAGCTTTCTTT. This translates into CASSYARVNTEAFF. This sequence joins TRBV6-2 or TRBV6-3 and TRBJ1-1; D not certain. Deletions cut 2 bases from V and 0 bases from J, with 7 bases between. This CDR3 has 14 residues. CDR1 MNHEY and CDR2 SVGEGT come from the germline V gene.

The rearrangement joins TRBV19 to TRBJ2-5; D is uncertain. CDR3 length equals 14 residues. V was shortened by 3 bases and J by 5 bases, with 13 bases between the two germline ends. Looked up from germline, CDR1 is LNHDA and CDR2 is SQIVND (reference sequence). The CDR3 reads CASSITGPGETQYF. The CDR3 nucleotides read TGTGCCAGTAGTATTACGGGTCCCGGGGAGACCCAGTACTTC.

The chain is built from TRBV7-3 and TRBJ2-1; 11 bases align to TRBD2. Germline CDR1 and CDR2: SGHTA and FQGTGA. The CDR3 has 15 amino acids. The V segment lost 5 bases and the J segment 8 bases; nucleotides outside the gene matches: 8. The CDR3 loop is CASSPTSGSPHEQFF. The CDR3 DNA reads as TGTGCCAGCAGCCCCACTAGCGGGAGTCCCCATGAGCAGTTCTTC.

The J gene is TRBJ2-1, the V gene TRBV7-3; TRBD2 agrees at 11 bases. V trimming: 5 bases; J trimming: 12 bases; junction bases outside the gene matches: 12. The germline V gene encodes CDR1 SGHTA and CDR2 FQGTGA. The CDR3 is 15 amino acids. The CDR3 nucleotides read TGTGCCAGCAGCCACCGTAGCTTAGCGGGGGGGCGGCAGTTCTTC. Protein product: CASSHRSLAGGRQFF. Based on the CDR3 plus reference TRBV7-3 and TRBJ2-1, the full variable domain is GAGVSQTPSNKVTEKGKYVELRCDPISGHTALYWYRQSLGQGPEFLIYFQGTGAADDSGLPNDRFFAVRPEGSVSTLKIQRTERGDSAVYLCASSHRSLAGGRQFFGPGTRLTVL.

CDR3 residues: CASSPSGAYGYTF. In DNA form, the CDR3 reads TGTGCCAGCAGCCCCTCAGGGGCCTATGGCTACACCTTC. The chain employs TRBV6-5 and TRBJ1-2, with D possibly being TRBD1 (6 bases). This CDR3 is 13 amino acids long. Trimming removed 6 bases from V and 4 bases from J, with 12 bases in between. CDR1 MNHEY and CDR2 SVGAGI come from the germline V gene.

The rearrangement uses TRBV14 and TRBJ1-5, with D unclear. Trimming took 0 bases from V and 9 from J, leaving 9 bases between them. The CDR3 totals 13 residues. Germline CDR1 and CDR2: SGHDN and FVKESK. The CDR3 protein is CASSQDSHAPQHF. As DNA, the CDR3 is TGTGCCAGCAGCCAAGATTCACATGCGCCCCAGCATTTT.

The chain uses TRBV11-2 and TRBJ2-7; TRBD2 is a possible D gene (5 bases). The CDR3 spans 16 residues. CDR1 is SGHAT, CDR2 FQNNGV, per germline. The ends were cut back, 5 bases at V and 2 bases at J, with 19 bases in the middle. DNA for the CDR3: TGTGCCAGCAGCAGCGGACCGTCGCACTCGACCTACGAGCAGTACTTC. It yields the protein CASSSGPSHSTYEQYF.

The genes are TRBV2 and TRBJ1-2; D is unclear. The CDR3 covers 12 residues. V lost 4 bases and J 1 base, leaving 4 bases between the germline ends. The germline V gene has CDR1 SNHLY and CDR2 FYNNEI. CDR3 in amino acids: CASSVNNYGYTF. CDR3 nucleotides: TGTGCCAGCAGTGTGAATAACTATGGCTACACCTTC.

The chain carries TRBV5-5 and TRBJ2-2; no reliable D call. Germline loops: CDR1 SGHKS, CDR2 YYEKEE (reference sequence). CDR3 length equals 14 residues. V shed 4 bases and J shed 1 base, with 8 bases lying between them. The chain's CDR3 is CASSLWGNTGELFF. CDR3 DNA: TGTGCCAGCAGCCTATGGGGGAACACCGGGGAGCTGTTTTTT. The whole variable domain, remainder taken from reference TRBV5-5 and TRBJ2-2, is DAGVTQSPTHLIKTRGQQVTLRCSPISGHKSVSWYQQVLGQGPQFIFQYYEKEERGRGNFPDRFSARQFPNYSSELNVNALLLGDSALYLCASSLWGNTGELFFGEGSRLTVL.

The CDR3 region is CAISESWSGRTGPDGYTF. DNA of the CDR3: TGTGCCATCAGTGAGTCGTGGAGTGGGCGGACAGGGCCGGATGGCTACACCTTC. The gene calls are TRBV10-3 and TRBJ1-2; 8 positions match TRBD1. Losses at the gene ends were 0 bases for V and 6 bases for J; bases not matched to a gene: 15. The CDR3 spans 18 residues. Germline V gene data show CDR1 as ENHRY and CDR2 as SYGVKD.

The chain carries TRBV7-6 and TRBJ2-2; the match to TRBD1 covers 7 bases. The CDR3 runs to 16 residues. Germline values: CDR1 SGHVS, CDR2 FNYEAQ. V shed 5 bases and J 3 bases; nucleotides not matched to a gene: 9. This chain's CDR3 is CASSELGQADTGELFF. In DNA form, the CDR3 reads TGTGCCAGCAGCGAACTCGGACAGGCGGACACCGGGGAGCTGTTTTTT.

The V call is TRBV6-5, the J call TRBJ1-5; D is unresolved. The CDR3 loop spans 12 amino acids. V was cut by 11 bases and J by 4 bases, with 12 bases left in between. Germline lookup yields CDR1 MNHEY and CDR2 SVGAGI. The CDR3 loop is CACMAPNQPQHF. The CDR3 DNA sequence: TGTGCCTGTATGGCACCTAATCAGCCCCAGCATTTT.

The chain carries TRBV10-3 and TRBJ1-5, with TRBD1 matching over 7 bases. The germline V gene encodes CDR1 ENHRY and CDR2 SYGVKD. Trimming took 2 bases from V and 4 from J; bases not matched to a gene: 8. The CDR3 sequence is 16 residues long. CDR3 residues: CAISEGGRGWNQPQHF. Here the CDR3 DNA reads TGTGCCATCAGTGAGGGGGGCAGGGGGTGGAATCAGCCCCAGCATTTT.

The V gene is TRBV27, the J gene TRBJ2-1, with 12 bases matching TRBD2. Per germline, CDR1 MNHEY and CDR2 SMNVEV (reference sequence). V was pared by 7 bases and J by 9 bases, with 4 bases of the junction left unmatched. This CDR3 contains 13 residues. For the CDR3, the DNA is TGTGCCAGCATTACTAGCGGGGGGCGTGAGCAGTTCTTC. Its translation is CASITSGGREQFF.

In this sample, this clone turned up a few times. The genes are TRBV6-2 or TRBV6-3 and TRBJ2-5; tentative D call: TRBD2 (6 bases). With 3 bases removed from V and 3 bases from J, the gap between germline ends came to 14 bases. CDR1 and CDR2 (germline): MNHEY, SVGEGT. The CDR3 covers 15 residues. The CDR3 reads CASSYVKTSKETQYF. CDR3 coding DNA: TGTGCCAGCAGTTATGTTAAGACTAGTAAAGAGACCCAGTACTTC.

CDR3 amino acids: CASSYSRGFFTEAFF. The CDR3 DNA sequence: TGTGCCAGCAGTTATTCAAGGGGGTTCTTCACTGAAGCTTTCTTT. The chain recombines TRBV6-2 or TRBV6-3 with TRBJ1-1; D perhaps matches TRBD1 (6 bases). Germline loops: CDR1 MNHEY, CDR2 SVGEGT. There are 15 residues in the CDR3. V was trimmed by 3 bases and J by 4 bases, leaving 15 bases between them.

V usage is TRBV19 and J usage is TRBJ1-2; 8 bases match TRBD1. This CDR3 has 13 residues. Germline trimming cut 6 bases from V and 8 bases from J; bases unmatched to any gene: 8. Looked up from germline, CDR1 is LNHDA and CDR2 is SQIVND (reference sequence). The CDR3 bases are TGTGCCAGTAGCGTGTGGACAGGGTCGGGCTACACCTTC. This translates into CASSVWTGSGYTF. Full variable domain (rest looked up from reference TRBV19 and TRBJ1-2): DGGITQSPKYLFRKEGQNVTLSCEQNLNHDAMYWYRQDPGQGLRLIYYSQIVNDFQKGDIAEGYSVSREKKESFPLTVTSAQKNPTAFYLCASSVWTGSGYTFGSGTRLTVV.

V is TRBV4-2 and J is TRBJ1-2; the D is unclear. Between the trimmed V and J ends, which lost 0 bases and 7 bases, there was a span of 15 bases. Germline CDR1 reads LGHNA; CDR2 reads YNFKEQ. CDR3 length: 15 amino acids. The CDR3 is CASSQDGTREAGYTF. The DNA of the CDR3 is TGTGCCAGCAGCCAAGATGGTACAAGGGAAGCTGGCTACACCTTC.

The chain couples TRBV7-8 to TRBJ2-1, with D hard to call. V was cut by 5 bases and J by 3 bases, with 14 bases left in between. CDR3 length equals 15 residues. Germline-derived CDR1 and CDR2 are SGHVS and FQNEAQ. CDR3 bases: TGTGCCAGCAGCCGACTGGTGGCCCTCTACAATGAGCAGTTCTTC. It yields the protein CASSRLVALYNEQFF.

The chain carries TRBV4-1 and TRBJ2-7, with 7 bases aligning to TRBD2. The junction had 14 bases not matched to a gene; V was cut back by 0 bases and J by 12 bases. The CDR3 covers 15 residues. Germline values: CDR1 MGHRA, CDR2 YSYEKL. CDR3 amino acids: CASSQEGGGGKGLYF. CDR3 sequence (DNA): TGCGCCAGCAGCCAAGAAGGCGGGGGTGGAAAGGGGCTGTACTTC.

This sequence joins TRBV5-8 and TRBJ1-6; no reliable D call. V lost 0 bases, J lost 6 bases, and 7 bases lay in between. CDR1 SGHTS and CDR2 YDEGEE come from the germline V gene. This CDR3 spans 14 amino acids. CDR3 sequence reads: CASSLGTANSPLHF. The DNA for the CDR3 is TGTGCCAGCAGCTTGGGGACGGCTAATTCACCCCTCCACTTT.

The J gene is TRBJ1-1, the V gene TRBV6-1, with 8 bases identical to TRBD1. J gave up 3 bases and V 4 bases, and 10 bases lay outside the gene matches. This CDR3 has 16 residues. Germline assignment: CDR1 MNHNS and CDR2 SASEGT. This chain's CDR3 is CASSAFQGARDTEAFF. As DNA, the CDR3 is TGTGCCAGCAGTGCCTTTCAGGGGGCTAGGGACACTGAAGCTTTCTTT.

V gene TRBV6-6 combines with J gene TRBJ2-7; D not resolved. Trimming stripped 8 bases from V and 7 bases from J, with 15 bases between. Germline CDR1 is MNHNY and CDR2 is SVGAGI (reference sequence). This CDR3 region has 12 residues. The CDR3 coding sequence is TGTGCCAGCGGAGACCCTTCGTGGGAGCAGTACGTC. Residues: CASGDPSWEQYV.